This TCR beta chain is drawn from a study of T-cell memory formation after mild COVID-19. One entry per CDR3 protein results from TCRdb running MiXCR on the 5' RACE reads. The table records tens of thousands of distinct CDR3 sequences, 6% to 9.5% of them present only once. This CDR3 has 17 amino acids. V was cut by 0 bases and J by 3 bases, with 14 bases left in between. Germline loops: CDR1 KGHDR, CDR2 SFDVKD. This sequence originates from a man aged 18 to 29 who had mild COVID-19 (a few samples of this study predate the infection). Cell type and time point are not known. V gene TRBV24-1 combines with J gene TRBJ1-5; D is uncertain. Source material: PBMCs or a T cell subset sorted from them (not recorded which). CDR3 protein: CATSDLLGRSYNQPQHF. Written as DNA, the CDR3 is TGTGCCACCAGTGATTTGCTAGGGCGGTCTTACAATCAGCCCCAGCATTTT.